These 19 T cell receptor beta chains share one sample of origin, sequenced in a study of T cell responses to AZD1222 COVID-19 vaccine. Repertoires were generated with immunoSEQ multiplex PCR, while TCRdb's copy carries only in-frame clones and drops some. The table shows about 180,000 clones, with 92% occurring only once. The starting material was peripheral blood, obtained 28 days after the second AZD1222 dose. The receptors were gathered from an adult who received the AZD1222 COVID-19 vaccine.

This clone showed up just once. CDR3 region: CASSLRSTDTQYF. In DNA, the CDR3 is TGTGCCAGCAGCTTGAGAAGCACAGATACGCAGTATTTT. The chain is built from TRBV5-4 and TRBJ2-3, with D hard to call. The germline gives CDR1 SGHNT, CDR2 YYREEE (reference sequence). The V and J ends lost 1 base and 0 bases respectively, with 3 bases between them. CDR3 length: 13 residues.

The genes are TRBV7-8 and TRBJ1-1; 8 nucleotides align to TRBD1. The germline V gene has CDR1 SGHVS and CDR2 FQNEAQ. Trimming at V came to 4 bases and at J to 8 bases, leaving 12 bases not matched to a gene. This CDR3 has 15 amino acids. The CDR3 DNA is TGTGCCAGCAGCTCCCCGCAGGGGGCGCGGACAGAAGCTTTCTTT. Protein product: CASSSPQGARTEAFF. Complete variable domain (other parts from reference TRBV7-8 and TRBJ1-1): GAGVSQSPRYKVAKRGQDVALRCDPISGHVSLFWYQQALGQGPEFLTYFQNEAQLDKSGLPSDRFFAERPEGSVSTLKIQRTQQEDSAVYLCASSSPQGARTEAFFGQGTRLTVV.

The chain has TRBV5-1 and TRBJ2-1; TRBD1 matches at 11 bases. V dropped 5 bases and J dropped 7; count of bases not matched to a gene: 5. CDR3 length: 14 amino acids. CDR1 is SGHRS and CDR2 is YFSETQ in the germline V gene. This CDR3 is CASRPGTGGNEQFF. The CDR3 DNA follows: TGCGCCAGCAGACCCGGGACAGGGGGAAATGAGCAGTTCTTC.

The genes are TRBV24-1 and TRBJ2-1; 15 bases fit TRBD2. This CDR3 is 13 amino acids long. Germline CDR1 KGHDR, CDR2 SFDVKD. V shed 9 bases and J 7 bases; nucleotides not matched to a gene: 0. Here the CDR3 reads CATGTSGGNEQFF. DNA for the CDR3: TGTGCCACCGGGACTAGCGGGGGGAATGAGCAGTTCTTC.

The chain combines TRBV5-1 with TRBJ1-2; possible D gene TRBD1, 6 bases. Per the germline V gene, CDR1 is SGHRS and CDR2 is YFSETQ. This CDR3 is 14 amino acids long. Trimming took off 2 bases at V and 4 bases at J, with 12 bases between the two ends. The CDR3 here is CASSFDRLFYGYTF. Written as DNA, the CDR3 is TGCGCCAGCAGCTTTGACAGGCTTTTCTATGGCTACACCTTC.

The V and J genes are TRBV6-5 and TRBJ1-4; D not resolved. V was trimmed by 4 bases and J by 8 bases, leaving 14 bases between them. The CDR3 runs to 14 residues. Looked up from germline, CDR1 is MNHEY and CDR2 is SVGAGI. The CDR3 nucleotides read TGTGCCAGCAGTTTTTTTGACGGGCGAGAAAAACTGTTTTTT. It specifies CASSFFDGREKLFF.

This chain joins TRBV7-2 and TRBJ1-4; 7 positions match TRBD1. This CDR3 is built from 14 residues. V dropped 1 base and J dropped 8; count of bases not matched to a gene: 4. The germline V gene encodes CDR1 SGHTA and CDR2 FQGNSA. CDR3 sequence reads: CASSLGQGSEKLFF. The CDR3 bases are TGTGCCAGCAGCTTAGGACAGGGAAGCGAAAAACTGTTTTTT.

CDR3 sequence (DNA): TGTGCCAGCAGCTTAGCTCCTAGCGGAAGCACAGATACGCAGTATTTT. Its protein product is CASSLAPSGSTDTQYF. The chain joins TRBV7-8 to TRBJ2-3; TRBD2 matches at 7 bases. With V trimmed by 0 bases and J by 0 bases, 3 bases remained unmatched. CDR3 length: 16 amino acids. Germline CDR1 reads SGHVS; CDR2 reads FQNEAQ.

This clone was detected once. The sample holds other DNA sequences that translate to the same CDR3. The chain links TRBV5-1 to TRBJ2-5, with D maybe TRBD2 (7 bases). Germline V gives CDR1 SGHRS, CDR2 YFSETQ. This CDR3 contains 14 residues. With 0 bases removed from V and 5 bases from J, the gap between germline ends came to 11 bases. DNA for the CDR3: TGCGCCAGCAGCTTGGGGGGGGGCGAGGAGACCCAGTACTTC. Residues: CASSLGGGEETQYF.

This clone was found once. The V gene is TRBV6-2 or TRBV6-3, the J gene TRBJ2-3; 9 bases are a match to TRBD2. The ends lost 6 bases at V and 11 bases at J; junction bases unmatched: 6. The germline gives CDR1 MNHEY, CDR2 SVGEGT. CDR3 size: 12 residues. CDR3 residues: CASSLAGLGQYF. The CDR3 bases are TGTGCCAGCAGCCTAGCGGGGCTGGGGCAGTATTTT.

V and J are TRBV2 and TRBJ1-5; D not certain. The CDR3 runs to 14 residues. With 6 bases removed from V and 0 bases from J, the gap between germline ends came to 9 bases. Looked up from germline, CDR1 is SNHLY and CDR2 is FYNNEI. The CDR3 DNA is TGTGCCAGCAGCGGTGGTTATAGCAATCAGCCCCAGCATTTT. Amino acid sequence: CASSGGYSNQPQHF.

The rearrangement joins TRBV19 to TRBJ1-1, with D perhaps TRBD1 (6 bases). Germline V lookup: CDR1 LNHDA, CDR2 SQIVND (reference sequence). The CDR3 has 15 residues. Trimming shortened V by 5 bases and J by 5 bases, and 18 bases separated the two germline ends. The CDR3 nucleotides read TGTGCCAGTAGTGATGGGGGAGCAGGGGAAACTGAAGCTTTCTTT. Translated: CASSDGGAGETEAFF.

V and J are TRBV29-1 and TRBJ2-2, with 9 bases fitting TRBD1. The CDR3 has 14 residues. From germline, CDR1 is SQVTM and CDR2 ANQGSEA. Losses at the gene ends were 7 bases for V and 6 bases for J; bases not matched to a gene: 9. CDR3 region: CSGQGTGFAGELFF. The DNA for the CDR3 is TGCAGCGGCCAAGGGACAGGGTTTGCCGGGGAGCTGTTTTTT.

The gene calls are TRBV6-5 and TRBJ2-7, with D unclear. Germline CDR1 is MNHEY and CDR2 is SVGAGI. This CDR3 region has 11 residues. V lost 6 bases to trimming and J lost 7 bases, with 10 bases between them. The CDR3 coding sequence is TGTGCCAGCAGGGGCGTTCGGGAGCAGTACTTC. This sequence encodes CASRGVREQYF.

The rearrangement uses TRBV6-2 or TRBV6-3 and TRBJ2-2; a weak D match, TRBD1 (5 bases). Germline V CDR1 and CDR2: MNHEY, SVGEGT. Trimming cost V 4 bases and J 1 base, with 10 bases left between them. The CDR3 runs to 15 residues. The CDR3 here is CASSSYQGNTGELFF. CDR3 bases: TGTGCCAGCAGTTCCTATCAGGGGAACACCGGGGAGCTGTTTTTT.

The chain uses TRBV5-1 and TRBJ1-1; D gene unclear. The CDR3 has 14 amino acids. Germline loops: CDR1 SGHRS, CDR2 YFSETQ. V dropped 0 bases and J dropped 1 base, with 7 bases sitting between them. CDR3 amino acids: CASSLDRGNTEAFF. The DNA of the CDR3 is TGCGCCAGCAGCTTGGATAGAGGGAACACTGAAGCTTTCTTT. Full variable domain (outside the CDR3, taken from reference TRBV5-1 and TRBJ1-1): KAGVTQTPRYLIKTRGQQVTLSCSPISGHRSVSWYQQTPGQGLQFLFEYFSETQRNKGNFPGRFSGRQFSNSRSEMNVSTLELGDSALYLCASSLDRGNTEAFFGQGTRLTVV.

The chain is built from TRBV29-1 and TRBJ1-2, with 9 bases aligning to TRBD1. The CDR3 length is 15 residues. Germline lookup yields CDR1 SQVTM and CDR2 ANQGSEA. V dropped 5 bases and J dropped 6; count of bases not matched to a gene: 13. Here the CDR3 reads CSVPDTNRGRDGYTF. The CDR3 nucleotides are TGCAGCGTTCCCGATACTAACAGGGGGCGCGATGGCTACACCTTC. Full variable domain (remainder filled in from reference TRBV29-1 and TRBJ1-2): SAVISQKPSRDICQRGTSLTIQCQVDSQVTMMFWYRQQPGQSLTLIATANQGSEATYESGFVIDKFPISRPNLTFSTLTVSNMSPEDSSIYLCSVPDTNRGRDGYTFGSGTRLTVV.

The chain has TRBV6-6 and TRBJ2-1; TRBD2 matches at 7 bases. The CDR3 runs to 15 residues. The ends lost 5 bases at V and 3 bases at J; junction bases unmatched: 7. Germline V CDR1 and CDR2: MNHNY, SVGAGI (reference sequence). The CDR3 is CASSNLAVRYNEQFF. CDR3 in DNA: TGTGCCAGCAGTAACCTAGCGGTGCGCTACAATGAGCAGTTCTTC.

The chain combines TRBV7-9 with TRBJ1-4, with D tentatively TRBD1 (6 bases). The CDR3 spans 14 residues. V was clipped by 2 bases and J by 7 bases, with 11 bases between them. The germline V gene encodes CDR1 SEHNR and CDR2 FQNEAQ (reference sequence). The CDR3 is CASSLTQGSEKLFF. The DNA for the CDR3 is TGTGCCAGCAGCTTAACACAGGGTAGTGAAAAACTGTTTTTT.